These 30 T cell receptor beta chains share one sample of origin, sequenced in a study of cytomegalovirus exposure and HLA in healthy donors. PCR amplification relied on 60 Vbeta primers (plus 13 Jbeta primers). Method: immunoSEQ multiplex PCR; TCRdb's copy keeps in-frame clones and lacks some. This sample has 200,000 or so clones, with about 81% found just once. The specimen sequenced was PBMCs. These receptors all stem from a woman aged 50 to 60 in good health and CMV-seropositive.

This clone appeared a few times. This chain connects TRBV28 to TRBJ2-3; possible D gene TRBD1, 6 bases. Trimming removed 5 bases at V and 2 bases at J, with 17 bases between. Per germline, CDR1 MDHEN and CDR2 SYDVKM. The CDR3 has 16 residues. The CDR3 bases are TGTGCCAGCAGTCCCCCGTCCGGACAGCCCACAGATACGCAGTATTTT. Translating it yields CASSPPSGQPTDTQYF.

This clone was seen more than once but under ten times. This chain connects TRBV28 to TRBJ1-6; 7 bases line up with TRBD1. In germline, CDR1 is MDHEN, CDR2 SYDVKM. Trimming cost V 8 bases and J 14 bases; bases outside gene matches: 21. The CDR3 has 16 residues. The chain's CDR3 is CASLTGGETGLSALHF. In nucleotides, the CDR3 is TGTGCCAGCCTCACCGGGGGTGAGACAGGGTTATCGGCCCTCCACTTT.

The chain carries TRBV2 and TRBJ1-2; TRBD1 might be the D (5 bases). Germline V gene lookup returns CDR1 SNHLY and CDR2 FYNNEI. This CDR3 has 14 residues. V shed 6 bases and J shed 1 base, with 12 bases lying between them. Written as DNA, the CDR3 is TGTGCCAGCAGATTACCCGACAGTAACTATGGCTACACCTTC. This encodes CASRLPDSNYGYTF.

This sequence joins TRBV28 and TRBJ1-5; 9 nucleotides line up with TRBD1. The CDR3 runs to 16 residues. Germline assignment: CDR1 MDHEN and CDR2 SYDVKM. V dropped 5 bases and J dropped 7; count of bases not matched to a gene: 12. For the CDR3, the DNA is TGTGCCAGCAGTCTCCTACCGGGACAGGGAAAGCAGCCCCAGCATTTT. As protein: CASSLLPGQGKQPQHF.

The CDR3 nucleotides are TGTGCCAGCAGCCAAGATCGGGGCGGACTAGCGGACAATGAGCAGTTCTTC. It yields the protein CASSQDRGGLADNEQFF. This chain joins TRBV14 and TRBJ2-1; 10 bases are shared with TRBD2. Per germline, CDR1 SGHDN and CDR2 FVKESK. CDR3 length equals 17 residues. V lost 0 bases, J lost 5 bases, and 7 bases stayed unmatched.

V usage is TRBV7-3 and J usage is TRBJ2-1; tentative D call: TRBD2 (6 bases). The CDR3 has 15 amino acids. Trimming stripped 4 bases from V and 5 bases from J, with 15 bases between. The germline gives CDR1 SGHTA, CDR2 FQGTGA. DNA for the CDR3: TGTGCCAGCAGCTCCTGGGGGGAGAGGGACAATGAGCAGTTCTTC. It translates to CASSSWGERDNEQFF.

CDR3 bases: TGTGCCAGCAGCCCCGGGACAGGGTACTCCAACTATGGCTACACCTTC. Its translation is CASSPGTGYSNYGYTF. The V and J genes are TRBV5-6 and TRBJ1-2; 9 bases align to TRBD1. V lost 4 bases, J lost 2 bases, and 9 bases stayed unmatched. The CDR3 is 16 amino acids. CDR1 is SGHDT and CDR2 is YYEEEE in the germline V gene.

V and J are TRBV19 and TRBJ1-1; D is uncertain. Trimming removed 5 bases from V and 4 bases from J, with 11 bases in between. This CDR3 has 13 amino acids. Germline CDR1 reads LNHDA; CDR2 reads SQIVND (reference sequence). The CDR3 reads CASSDQAGTEAFF. The CDR3 DNA sequence: TGTGCCAGTAGTGATCAGGCGGGCACTGAAGCTTTCTTT.

The chain is built from TRBV12-5 and TRBJ1-1, with TRBD1 as a possible D gene (5 bases). The V gene lost 1 base and the J gene lost 8 bases, with 11 bases spanning the gap. The V gene's germline CDR1 is LGHNT and CDR2 FRNRAP. This CDR3 has 13 amino acids. CDR3 nucleotides: TGTGCTAGTGGTTTGGACAGGAGAATGGAAGCTTTCTTT. This gives the protein CASGLDRRMEAFF.

The CDR3 protein is CASSSPPGLLYQETQYF. The DNA of the CDR3 is TGCGCCAGCAGCTCCCCTCCGGGACTCTTGTACCAAGAGACCCAGTACTTC. The chain carries TRBV5-1 and TRBJ2-5, with a weak D call TRBD2 (6 bases). Germline CDR1 and CDR2: SGHRS and YFSETQ. V dropped 3 bases and J dropped 0 bases, with 18 bases sitting between them. This CDR3 is built from 17 residues.

This clone was detected once. The V and J genes are TRBV10-3 and TRBJ2-7, with D possibly TRBD2 on 6 matching bases. This CDR3 spans 15 amino acids. V was cut by 2 bases and J by 3 bases, with 14 bases left in between. Germline assignment: CDR1 ENHRY and CDR2 SYGVKD. The CDR3 loop reads CAISEPQDGSYEQYF. The CDR3 DNA reads as TGTGCCATCAGTGAGCCTCAAGACGGGAGCTACGAGCAGTACTTC.

This chain links TRBV5-6 with TRBJ1-1; D gene uncertain. CDR1 is SGHDT, CDR2 YYEEEE, per germline. The CDR3 is 13 residues long. With 4 bases removed from V and 0 bases from J, the gap between germline ends came to 7 bases. CDR3 protein: CASSRSMNTEAFF. CDR3 in DNA: TGTGCCAGCAGCCGAAGCATGAACACTGAAGCTTTCTTT.

This clone occurred once. The V call is TRBV25-1, the J call TRBJ2-7; possibly TRBD1 for D (5 bases). Looked up from germline, CDR1 is MGHDK and CDR2 is SYGVNS. This CDR3 region has 14 residues. V lost 3 bases and J 2 bases, leaving 11 bases between the germline ends. CDR3 amino acids: CASSDPGYTYEQYF. CDR3 nucleotide sequence: TGTGCCAGCAGTGACCCAGGGTATACCTACGAGCAGTACTTC.

V and J are TRBV2 and TRBJ2-3, with 12 bases matching TRBD2. The V gene's germline CDR1 is SNHLY and CDR2 FYNNEI. The CDR3 spans 14 residues. J lost 2 bases, V lost 10 bases, and 4 bases had no gene match. The CDR3 here is CATASGGVTDTQYF. The CDR3 bases are TGTGCCACCGCTAGCGGGGGGGTCACAGATACGCAGTATTTT.

This chain joins TRBV7-8 and TRBJ1-5; 8 bases agree with TRBD1. This CDR3 is 16 amino acids long. Unmatched junction bases numbered 9, after V lost 5 bases and J lost 3 bases. Germline CDR1 and CDR2: SGHVS and FQNEAQ. CDR3 amino acids: CASSLSNRGNNQPQHF. DNA for the CDR3: TGTGCCAGCAGCCTTTCAAACAGGGGGAACAATCAGCCCCAGCATTTT.

CDR3 coding DNA: TGTGCCAGCAGTTTAAATCCTAGCCAGGTCGAAGAGACCCAGTACTTC. This codes for CASSLNPSQVEETQYF. The chain uses TRBV6-5 and TRBJ2-5; D is perhaps TRBD2 (5 bases). The CDR3 has 16 residues. The V end was cut by 4 bases, the J end by 3 bases, with 18 bases between. CDR1 is MNHEY and CDR2 is SVGAGI in the germline V gene.

The chain carries TRBV18 and TRBJ1-5, with 11 bases identical to TRBD1. The CDR3 loop spans 14 amino acids. J was trimmed by 7 bases and V by 3 bases; bases with no gene match: 2. Germline CDR1 KGHSH, CDR2 LQKENI. The CDR3 DNA reads as TGTGCCAGCTCACCGGGACAGGGGGAACAGCCCCAGCATTTT. Amino acids: CASSPGQGEQPQHF.

V is TRBV5-1 and J is TRBJ2-2; no firm D call. CDR1 is SGHRS, CDR2 YFSETQ, per germline. The V gene lost 7 bases and the J gene lost 0 bases, with 13 bases spanning the gap. The CDR3 is made up of 15 amino acids. The DNA for the CDR3 is TGCGCCAGCCTTACTACATCCACGAACACCGGGGAGCTGTTTTTT. Amino acid sequence: CASLTTSTNTGELFF. Full variable domain (missing parts from reference TRBV5-1 and TRBJ2-2): KAGVTQTPRYLIKTRGQQVTLSCSPISGHRSVSWYQQTPGQGLQFLFEYFSETQRNKGNFPGRFSGRQFSNSRSEMNVSTLELGDSALYLCASLTTSTNTGELFFGEGSRLTVL.

The chain joins TRBV7-9 to TRBJ2-5; D perhaps matches TRBD1 (6 bases). V was trimmed by 5 bases and J by 0 bases, leaving 16 bases between them. The germline CDR1 and CDR2 sequences are SEHNR and FQNEAQ (reference sequence). The CDR3 extends over 16 amino acids. The CDR3: CASSVRDNAYQETQYF. The CDR3 bases are TGTGCCAGCAGCGTCCGGGACAACGCGTACCAAGAGACCCAGTACTTC.

The chain uses TRBV18 and TRBJ1-4, with a tentative D call TRBD1 (5 bases). There are 15 residues in the CDR3. The V end lost 2 bases, the J end lost 12 bases, and 19 bases lay between the germline ends. Germline CDR1 KGHSH, CDR2 LQKENI. As DNA, the CDR3 is TGTGCCAGCTCACCAGTGGACACCTCCTTGGCTGAACTGTTTTTT. Its protein product is CASSPVDTSLAELFF.

V usage is TRBV27 and J usage is TRBJ2-2; D remains ambiguous. The CDR3 runs to 14 residues. The V and J ends lost 3 bases and 5 bases respectively, with 10 bases between them. Germline V gives CDR1 MNHEY, CDR2 SMNVEV (reference sequence). CDR3 sequence reads: CASSLVARTGELFF. The CDR3 DNA reads as TGTGCCAGCAGTTTGGTAGCCCGAACCGGGGAGCTGTTTTTT.

The chain joins TRBV29-1 to TRBJ2-3, with no clear D. Trimming pared 1 base from V and 0 bases from J, leaving 17 bases between. The V gene's germline CDR1 is SQVTM and CDR2 ANQGSEA. CDR3 length: 17 residues. The CDR3 nucleotides are TGCAGCGTTGAAGGGAGTTCCCGCCTATATAGCACAGATACGCAGTATTTT. Its protein product is CSVEGSSRLYSTDTQYF.

This chain links TRBV6-1 with TRBJ1-4, with D possibly matching TRBD1 (5 bases). The CDR3 has 15 amino acids. Trimming took 7 bases from V and 2 from J, leaving 14 bases between them. Germline CDR1 MNHNS, CDR2 SASEGT. The CDR3, as DNA: TGTGCCAGCACCTTGTTCGGGGGGACTAATGAAAAACTGTTTTTT. Its protein product is CASTLFGGTNEKLFF.

The chain links TRBV7-2 to TRBJ1-5; D might be TRBD1 (6 bases). Germline V gives CDR1 SGHTA, CDR2 FQGNSA. CDR3 length: 17 residues. With 1 base removed from V and 0 bases from J, the gap between germline ends came to 13 bases. As DNA, the CDR3 is TGTGCCAGCAGCTTAGAGGGGTGGACAGATAGCAATCAGCCCCAGCATTTT. Translated, it gives CASSLEGWTDSNQPQHF. Full variable domain (rest looked up from reference TRBV7-2 and TRBJ1-5): GAGVSQSPSNKVTEKGKDVELRCDPISGHTALYWYRQSLGQGLEFLIYFQGNSAPDKSGLPSDRFSAERTGGSVSTLTIQRTQQEDSAVYLCASSLEGWTDSNQPQHFGDGTRLSIL.

This clone was seen only a few times. V gene TRBV28 combines with J gene TRBJ2-1, with 13 nucleotides matching TRBD2. This CDR3 spans 18 amino acids. Germline assignment: CDR1 MDHEN and CDR2 SYDVKM. Trimming cost V 3 bases and J 5 bases; bases outside gene matches: 10. CDR3 region: CASSFVLAGGLRNNEQFF. The CDR3 nucleotides are TGTGCCAGCAGTTTTGTACTAGCGGGAGGGTTACGCAACAATGAGCAGTTCTTC.

This clone was counted once. The chain links TRBV28 to TRBJ2-1, with 8 bases fitting TRBD2. The germline V gene encodes CDR1 MDHEN and CDR2 SYDVKM. The trim removed 4 bases at V and 5 bases at J, leaving 16 bases unmatched. The CDR3 sequence is 18 residues long. CDR3 bases: TGTGCCAGCAGTTGGTATCGGAGCGGGGGACTTCGGGACAATGAGCAGTTCTTC. Protein sequence: CASSWYRSGGLRDNEQFF.

The J gene is TRBJ2-5, the V gene TRBV28; TRBD1 is a possible D gene (6 bases). Looked up from germline, CDR1 is MDHEN and CDR2 is SYDVKM. The CDR3 is 14 amino acids. Trimming left V 10 bases short and J 5 bases short, with 20 bases between. This CDR3 reads CATAVEGVRETQYF. DNA for the CDR3: TGTGCCACCGCAGTAGAGGGGGTTCGGGAGACCCAGTACTTC.

V usage is TRBV28 and J usage is TRBJ1-4, with D tentatively TRBD1 (5 bases). The V gene lost 3 bases and the J gene lost 7 bases, with 12 bases spanning the gap. The CDR3 sequence is 14 residues long. From germline, CDR1 is MDHEN and CDR2 SYDVKM. The CDR3 reads CASSLQGTLEKLFF. Written as DNA, the CDR3 is TGTGCCAGCAGTTTGCAGGGAACGCTTGAAAAACTGTTTTTT. The full variable domain, its missing parts supplied by reference TRBV28 and TRBJ1-4, is DVKVTQSSRYLVKRTGEKVFLECVQDMDHENMFWYRQDPGLGLRLIYFSYDVKMKEKGDIPEGYSVSREKKERFSLILESASTNQTSMYLCASSLQGTLEKLFFGSGTQLSVL.

This clone appeared once. V and J are TRBV5-1 and TRBJ2-3, with a tentative D call TRBD2 (7 bases). V shed 0 bases and J shed 0 bases, with 11 bases lying between them. Germline CDR1 reads SGHRS; CDR2 reads YFSETQ. The CDR3 extends over 16 amino acids. The CDR3: CASSLAGGPSTDTQYF. The CDR3 DNA sequence: TGCGCCAGCAGCTTGGCGGGGGGCCCCAGCACAGATACGCAGTATTTT.

The chain joins TRBV11-2 to TRBJ2-5, with D hard to call. There are 12 residues in the CDR3. With 5 bases removed from V and 5 bases from J, the gap between germline ends came to 9 bases. Germline CDR1 reads SGHAT; CDR2 reads FQNNGV. CDR3 sequence: CASSPSGETQYF. The CDR3 DNA reads as TGTGCCAGCAGCCCCTCCGGGGAGACCCAGTACTTC.